These 24 T cell receptor beta chains share one sample of origin, sequenced in a study of cytomegalovirus exposure and HLA in healthy donors. In the PCR, 60 Vbeta and 13 Jbeta primers were used. TCRdb's copy holds only in-frame clones and misses some; the assay was immunoSEQ multiplex PCR. The table records 65,000 to 95,000 clones, 78% of them present only once. Sample: PBMCs. The receptor set was obtained from a male donor in good health and CMV-seropositive.

The chain recombines TRBV30 with TRBJ2-7; a weak D match, TRBD2 (5 bases). Trimming shortened V by 3 bases and J by 6 bases, and 15 bases separated the two germline ends. The CDR3 contains 13 residues. The germline gives CDR1 GTSNPN, CDR2 SVGIG (reference sequence). The CDR3 region has the DNA TGTGCCTGGAGGAAACTAACTAGATTCGAGCAGTACTTC. Translating it yields CAWRKLTRFEQYF.

The J gene is TRBJ2-7, the V gene TRBV5-4; 9 bases agree with TRBD2. CDR3 length equals 15 residues. Per the germline V gene, CDR1 is SGHNT and CDR2 is YYREEE (reference sequence). V lost 1 base and J lost 2; bases outside the gene matches: 4. The CDR3 sequence: CASSLIGGRAYEQYF. CDR3 coding DNA: TGTGCCAGCAGCTTGATCGGCGGGAGGGCCTACGAGCAGTACTTC. The variable domain in full, with the rest retrieved from reference TRBV5-4 and TRBJ2-7, is ETGVTQSPTHLIKTRGQQVTLRCSSQSGHNTVSWYQQALGQGPQFIFQYYREEENGRGNFPPRFSGLQFPNYSSELNVNALELDDSALYLCASSLIGGRAYEQYFGPGTRLTVT.

CDR3: CASSQPTGGVAESIQYF. CDR3 bases: TGTGCCAGCAGCCAGCCGACCGGTGGTGTAGCGGAGAGCATTCAGTACTTC. This sequence joins TRBV4-2 and TRBJ2-4; D possibly corresponds to TRBD2 (6 bases). Trimming took 3 bases from V and 9 from J, leaving 24 bases between them. CDR1 LGHNA and CDR2 YNFKEQ come from the germline V gene. The CDR3 has 17 amino acids.

The V gene is TRBV7-7, the J gene TRBJ2-7; 11 bases match TRBD2. After removal of 5 bases from V and 0 bases from J, the junction contained 3 bases not matched to a gene. Germline CDR1 is SSHAT and CDR2 is FNYEAQ (reference sequence). The CDR3 is 15 residues long. This CDR3 is CASSPLAGGSYEQYF. The CDR3 region has the DNA TGTGCCAGCAGCCCCCTAGCGGGGGGCTCCTACGAGCAGTACTTC.

The V call is TRBV5-1, the J call TRBJ2-3; TRBD1 matches 9 bases. Per germline, CDR1 SGHRS and CDR2 YFSETQ. V dropped 0 bases and J dropped 3; count of bases not matched to a gene: 8. The CDR3 totals 17 residues. Here the CDR3 reads CASSLDGLGQGTDTQYF. CDR3 nucleotide sequence: TGCGCCAGCAGCTTGGACGGCTTGGGACAGGGAACAGATACGCAGTATTTT. Variable domain in full (rest from reference TRBV5-1 and TRBJ2-3): KAGVTQTPRYLIKTRGQQVTLSCSPISGHRSVSWYQQTPGQGLQFLFEYFSETQRNKGNFPGRFSGRQFSNSRSEMNVSTLELGDSALYLCASSLDGLGQGTDTQYFGPGTRLTVL.

The chain uses TRBV6-1 and TRBJ1-6; D not resolved. The CDR3 loop spans 14 amino acids. Germline V gives CDR1 MNHNS, CDR2 SASEGT. Trimming took 4 bases from V and 9 from J, leaving 13 bases between them. CDR3 in DNA: TGTGCCAGCAGTGGTAGCTTCCCCGGTTCACCCCTCCACTTT. It yields the protein CASSGSFPGSPLHF.

The chain recombines TRBV15 with TRBJ2-6, with unresolved D. This CDR3 is 18 amino acids long. Trimming removed 0 bases at V and 0 bases at J, with 12 bases between. From germline, CDR1 is LNHNV and CDR2 YYDKDF (reference sequence). CDR3 loop: CATSRDDPGPSGANVLTF. The CDR3 DNA is TGTGCCACCAGCAGAGATGATCCGGGTCCCTCTGGGGCCAACGTCCTGACTTTC.

V and J are TRBV10-2 and TRBJ2-5, with TRBD2 as a possible D gene (6 bases). V lost 2 bases and J lost 3, with 10 bases in between. CDR1 and CDR2 from the germline V gene are WSHSY and SAAADI. The CDR3 sequence is 14 residues long. Here the CDR3 DNA reads TGCGCCAGCAGTGAGGTAGCGGCAGAAGAGACCCAGTACTTC. As protein: CASSEVAAEETQYF.

Comment on this clone: The sample carries other DNA sequences with the same CDR3. V usage is TRBV27 and J usage is TRBJ2-5; maybe TRBD1 (5 bases). The germline V and J ends were trimmed by 2 bases and 3 bases, with 7 bases remaining between them. The CDR3 is made up of 13 amino acids. Germline CDR1 MNHEY, CDR2 SMNVEV (reference sequence). CDR3: CASSLRGKETQYF. The CDR3 coding sequence is TGTGCCAGCAGTTTAAGGGGAAAAGAGACCCAGTACTTC.

This clone was detected a few times. This chain connects TRBV6-5 to TRBJ2-7, with TRBD1 as a possible D gene (6 bases). Trimming pared 5 bases from V and 3 bases from J, leaving 11 bases between. The CDR3 covers 13 residues. Germline loops: CDR1 MNHEY, CDR2 SVGAGI. CDR3: CASSRETGYEQYF. The CDR3 DNA reads as TGTGCCAGCAGTCGAGAGACAGGCTACGAGCAGTACTTC.

The rearrangement uses TRBV28 and TRBJ1-2; 8 bases fit TRBD1. J was trimmed by 7 bases and V by 5 bases; bases with no gene match: 9. Looked up from germline, CDR1 is MDHEN and CDR2 is SYDVKM. The CDR3 sequence is 14 residues long. CDR3 residues: CASSVGQGPLGYTF. CDR3 sequence (DNA): TGTGCCAGCAGTGTCGGACAGGGACCTCTTGGCTACACCTTC.

This chain connects TRBV14 to TRBJ1-2; the match to TRBD1 covers 7 bases. Unmatched junction bases numbered 6, after V lost 3 bases and J lost 2 bases. This CDR3 contains 15 residues. CDR1 and CDR2 (germline): SGHDN, FVKESK. The CDR3 region has the DNA TGTGCCAGCAGCCACGGGACAGCTCAGAACTATGGCTACACCTTC. Its translation: CASSHGTAQNYGYTF.

This sequence joins TRBV4-1 and TRBJ2-5, with TRBD2 as a possible D gene (6 bases). The CDR3 has 13 amino acids. V was trimmed by 1 base and J by 5 bases, leaving 8 bases between them. In germline, CDR1 is MGHRA, CDR2 YSYEKL. The CDR3 is CASSQGLVETQYF. The CDR3 DNA reads as TGCGCCAGCAGCCAAGGACTAGTGGAGACCCAGTACTTC.

The rearrangement joins TRBV27 to TRBJ2-7; 11 bases are shared with TRBD2. The CDR3 sequence is 18 residues long. CDR1 and CDR2 from the germline V gene are MNHEY and SMNVEV (reference sequence). Germline trimming cut 0 bases from V and 5 bases from J; bases unmatched to any gene: 12. DNA for the CDR3: TGTGCCAGCAGTTTATCCGGGACGGGAACTAGCGGGAGCCACGAGCAGTACTTC. Translated: CASSLSGTGTSGSHEQYF.

The chain employs TRBV5-6 and TRBJ2-5; possibly TRBD1 for D (5 bases). The J call could be wrong; TRBJ2-7 is a better fit for the DNA end. Germline assignment: CDR1 SGHDT and CDR2 YYEEEE. This CDR3 has 15 amino acids. In DNA, the CDR3 is TGTGCCAGCAGCTTGGATCAGGGAAGCTCCTACGAGCAGTACTTC. Protein sequence: CASSLDQGSSYEQYF.

The J gene is TRBJ2-3, the V gene TRBV10-2, with D possibly matching TRBD2 (5 bases). CDR3 size: 16 residues. Trimming cost V 3 bases and J 4 bases, with 17 bases left between them. Germline-derived CDR1 and CDR2 are WSHSY and SAAADI. The CDR3 nucleotides are TGCGCCAGCAGTGATTTGGAGGACCATAGCGCAGATACGCAGTATTTT. Its protein is CASSDLEDHSADTQYF.

This sequence joins TRBV5-4 and TRBJ1-2, with TRBD1 matching over 8 bases. In germline, CDR1 is SGHNT, CDR2 YYREEE (reference sequence). After removal of 4 bases from V and 8 bases from J, the junction contained 13 bases not matched to a gene. This CDR3 spans 15 amino acids. The DNA of the CDR3 is TGTGCCAGCAGCCAGGACAGGGAGGGAAGTCGGGGCTACACCTTC. As protein: CASSQDREGSRGYTF.

The chain recombines TRBV7-2 with TRBJ2-1, with 11 bases matching TRBD1. Losses at the gene ends were 0 bases for V and 7 bases for J; bases not matched to a gene: 5. Germline assignment: CDR1 SGHTA and CDR2 FQGNSA. The CDR3 contains 16 residues. For the CDR3, the DNA is TGTGCCAGCAGCTTAGCGAAAGGGGACAGGGGGAATGAGCAGTTCTTC. Its translation: CASSLAKGDRGNEQFF.

The chain couples TRBV7-6 to TRBJ2-5; 10 bases map to TRBD1. Germline CDR1 SGHVS, CDR2 FNYEAQ. There are 13 residues in the CDR3. Unmatched junction bases numbered 1, after V lost 6 bases and J lost 3 bases. CDR3 sequence: CASRGTGEETQYF. CDR3 nucleotides: TGTGCCAGCAGGGGGACAGGGGAAGAGACCCAGTACTTC.

The chain is built from TRBV28 and TRBJ1-4; D remains unclear. The CDR3 length is 13 residues. From germline, CDR1 is MDHEN and CDR2 SYDVKM. The V gene lost 3 bases and the J gene lost 8 bases, with 10 bases spanning the gap. DNA for the CDR3: TGTGCCAGCAGTTTCACCGGGGAAGAAAAACTGTTTTTT. Translating it yields CASSFTGEEKLFF.

The V and J genes are TRBV7-8 and TRBJ2-1; 8 bases map to TRBD2. V lost 7 bases, J lost 0 bases, and 8 bases stayed unmatched. Germline CDR1 and CDR2: SGHVS and FQNEAQ. CDR3 length: 16 amino acids. The CDR3 sequence is CASTPQRETSYNEQFF. The CDR3, as DNA: TGTGCCAGCACTCCCCAGCGGGAGACCTCCTACAATGAGCAGTTCTTC. Looking up the rest from reference TRBV7-8 and TRBJ2-1 gives the full variable domain: GAGVSQSPRYKVAKRGQDVALRCDPISGHVSLFWYQQALGQGPEFLTYFQNEAQLDKSGLPSDRFFAERPEGSVSTLKIQRTQQEDSAVYLCASTPQRETSYNEQFFGPGTRLTVL.

The chain combines TRBV7-9 with TRBJ2-5, with TRBD2 as a possible D gene (5 bases). Germline-derived CDR1 and CDR2 are SEHNR and FQNEAQ (reference sequence). The CDR3 sequence is 11 residues long. Trimming left V 5 bases short and J 11 bases short, with 12 bases between. This CDR3 reads CASSGREKQYF. DNA of the CDR3: TGTGCCAGCAGCGGCCGGGAAAAGCAGTACTTC.

The chain joins TRBV10-3 to TRBJ2-7; D gene uncertain. Germline V gene sequence: CDR1 ENHRY, CDR2 SYGVKD. This CDR3 comprises 11 residues. Between the trimmed V and J ends, which lost 2 bases and 6 bases, there was a span of 5 bases. The CDR3 DNA follows: TGTGCCATCAGTGAGCTCGGCGAGCAGTACTTC. It specifies CAISELGEQYF.

CDR3 sequence (DNA): TGTGCCAGCAGGCCAGGGGGCGCAGGTGAAAAACTGTTTTTT. It encodes CASRPGGAGEKLFF. The rearrangement links TRBV7-9 to TRBJ1-4; 8 positions match TRBD1. The CDR3 contains 14 residues. V was clipped by 6 bases and J by 7 bases; unmatched bases: 7. From germline, CDR1 is SEHNR and CDR2 FQNEAQ (reference sequence). Combining the CDR3 with reference TRBV7-9 and TRBJ1-4 gives the whole variable domain DTGVSQNPRHKITKRGQNVTFRCDPISEHNRLYWYRQTLGQGPEFLTYFQNEAQLEKSRLLSDRFSAERPKGSFSTLEIQRTEQGDSAMYLCASRPGGAGEKLFFGSGTQLSVL.